The subject of this entry is one T cell receptor (beta chain). Its antigen is not known. Some clones are missing from TCRdb's copy, which holds only in-frame ones; the method was immunoSEQ multiplex PCR. The sample contains 45,000 to 50,000 clones, about 93% of which appear only once. The sample is drawn from a study of graft-versus-host responses after intestinal transplantation. General study points: Within allografts, high graft-versus-host to host-versus-graft clonal ratios were seen among patients with graft-donor T cell macrochimerism. Detection of GvH clones occurred in recipient marrow, and some had their first appearance in ileum or blood.

Germline lookup yields CDR1 MNHNY and CDR2 SVGAGI (reference sequence). This CDR3 contains 11 residues. The J gene is TRBJ1-5, the V gene TRBV6-6; unclear D gene. Sequences were derived from unstimulated CD4+ T cells sorted from spleen or lymph node cells, sampled before transplant. The TCR was taken from a human donor who was the organ donor for an intestinal transplant. The CDR3 DNA reads as TGTGCGACCAGAATCGGGGTTGCCCAGCATTTT. Amino acids: CATRIGVAQHF.